This T cell receptor (beta chain) is from a study of T cell repertoires in cytomegalovirus infection. Study conclusions and caveats: Cumulative frequency of public TCR beta families picked out carriers of CMV plus the relevant HLA. The ex vivo response was dominated by HLA-C-restricted CMV-specific TCR beta clonotypes.

From the reads, TCRdb called clonotypes with MiXCR, one entry per CDR3 protein. This sample carries a few hundred thousand distinct CDR3 sequences, about 26% of them seen once, and the ten largest clones take approximately 13%. This CDR3 region has 15 residues. Trimming removed 9 bases from V and 0 bases from J, with 16 bases in between. CDR1 and CDR2 (germline): SGHVS, FQNEAQ. The table lists this clonotype with many counts. The antigen remains unidentified. This chain connects TRBV7-8 to TRBJ2-3; D gene uncertain. This receptor was identified in a human donor in good health (CMV status not recorded). Some clones in this sample may be carry-over from other donors' samples. Material for sequencing was PBMCs. The CDR3 DNA follows: TGTGCCAGTACCATACAACCGGTTAGCACAGATACGCAGTATTTT. Residues: CASTIQPVSTDTQYF.